The rows below give T cell receptor beta chains drawn from one sample of a study of blood T cell repertoires in COVID-19. Assay used: immunoSEQ multiplex PCR; TCRdb lists only in-frame clones, some missing. Of 150,000 to 200,000 clones in the sample, 70% to 90% were seen once. Sequencing used peripheral blood. These receptors were taken from a woman in her 30s with acute or convalescent COVID-19. The CDR3 runs from the conserved cysteine through the conserved F or W. The D gene is left open where the match is weak. Only some rows state a clone size, as once, few, many or a class for expanded clones.

v_call: TRBV6-5
clone_size: -
d_call: -
j_call: TRBJ1-6
cdr3_aa: CAGSYRSTHYNSPLHF
cdr3_nt: TGTGCCGGCAGTTACCGATCAACTCACTATAATTCACCCCTCCACTTT

v_call: TRBV7-6
clone_size: -
d_call: TRBD1
j_call: TRBJ2-7
cdr3_aa: CASSYDEGTGNEQYF
cdr3_nt: TGTGCCAGCAGCTACGACGAAGGGACAGGGAACGAGCAGTACTTC

v_call: TRBV5-6
clone_size: few
d_call: TRBD2
j_call: TRBJ2-1
cdr3_aa: CASVEGAGGYNEQFF
cdr3_nt: TGTGCCAGCGTGGAGGGAGCGGGAGGTTACAATGAGCAGTTCTTC

v_call: TRBV18
clone_size: -
d_call: -
j_call: TRBJ1-1
cdr3_aa: CASSPRRGEAFF
cdr3_nt: TGTGCCAGCTCACCACGGAGGGGCGAAGCTTTCTTT

v_call: TRBV7-2
clone_size: -
d_call: TRBD2
j_call: TRBJ2-7
cdr3_aa: CASSLFETPGGEQYF
cdr3_nt: TGTGCCAGCAGCTTATTTGAGACGCCGGGGGGCGAGCAGTACTTC

v_call: TRBV7-9
clone_size: -
d_call: -
j_call: TRBJ2-7
cdr3_aa: CASSLDRLYEQYF
cdr3_nt: TGTGCCAGCAGCCTGGACAGACTCTACGAGCAGTACTTC

v_call: TRBV2
clone_size: -
d_call: -
j_call: TRBJ1-2
cdr3_aa: CASSGGQSRLNYGYTF
cdr3_nt: TGTGCCAGCAGTGGGGGGCAGTCAAGGCTTAACTATGGCTACACCTTC

v_call: TRBV24-1
clone_size: once
d_call: -
j_call: TRBJ2-7
cdr3_aa: CATSDNSAYEQYF
cdr3_nt: TGTGCCACCAGTGATAACAGTGCCTACGAGCAGTACTTC

v_call: TRBV4-2
clone_size: -
d_call: TRBD1
j_call: TRBJ2-7
cdr3_aa: CASSQEDRAYEQYF
cdr3_nt: TGTGCCAGCAGCCAGGAGGACAGGGCCTACGAGCAGTACTTC

v_call: TRBV18
clone_size: -
d_call: -
j_call: TRBJ1-2
cdr3_aa: CASSLVATDPYGYTF
cdr3_nt: TGTGCCAGCTCCCTCGTAGCTACGGATCCCTATGGCTACACCTTC